Listed here are 16 T cell receptor beta chains from one sample, sequenced in a study of cytomegalovirus exposure and HLA in healthy donors listed by TCRdb under 2017. Library prep was done by the immunoSEQ multiplex PCR assay. Imported from immuneACCESS, the table was reduced by TCRdb to in-frame sequences with V and J called. These copies leave out some clones; in studies compared against another copy, an unresolved V gene accounts for under half, and the cause of the remainder is not known. The sample records around 150,000 clones, 86% of which are singletons. The top ten constitute approximately 2.1% of the sample. The sample comprised PBMCs. These TCRs come from a woman between 18 and 29 years old in good health and CMV-seronegative.

This sequence joins TRBV18 and TRBJ2-7; 9 bases are a match to TRBD1. Germline loops: CDR1 KGHSH, CDR2 LQKENI. The CDR3 loop spans 15 amino acids. The J segment lost 6 bases and the V segment lost 4 bases, leaving 10 bases of the junction unmatched. The DNA of the CDR3 is TGTGCCAGCTCACTATCGACAGGGGGAATAGGCGAGCAGTACTTC. Its protein product is CASSLSTGGIGEQYF.

The chain combines TRBV19 with TRBJ1-3; D is unresolved. This CDR3 region has 15 residues. Per the germline V gene, CDR1 is LNHDA and CDR2 is SQIVND (reference sequence). V was shortened by 5 bases and J by 1 base, with 12 bases between the two germline ends. CDR3 in amino acids: CASSPRRDSGNTIYF. The CDR3 bases are TGTGCCAGTAGTCCTAGGAGAGATTCTGGAAACACCATATATTTT.

This chain links TRBV10-3 with TRBJ1-2; D remains ambiguous. Per the germline V gene, CDR1 is ENHRY and CDR2 is SYGVKD. The CDR3 length is 13 residues. V was shortened by 3 bases and J by 7 bases, with 12 bases between the two germline ends. CDR3 in amino acids: CAISEVAGIGYTF. For the CDR3, the DNA is TGTGCCATCAGTGAAGTAGCGGGGATTGGCTACACCTTC.

The gene calls are TRBV15 and TRBJ2-7; 7 bases line up with TRBD2. Germline CDR1 LNHNV, CDR2 YYDKDF (reference sequence). The CDR3 runs to 15 residues. V was clipped by 3 bases and J by 0 bases; unmatched bases: 5. The CDR3: CATSSQRGGSYEQYF. CDR3 in DNA: TGTGCCACCAGCAGCCAGCGGGGTGGCTCCTACGAGCAGTACTTC. The variable domain in full, completed from reference TRBV15 and TRBJ2-7, reads DAMVIQNPRYQVTQFGKPVTLSCSQTLNHNVMYWYQQKSSQAPKLLFHYYDKDFNNEADTPDNFQSRRPNTSFCFLDIRSPGLGDTAMYLCATSSQRGGSYEQYFGPGTRLTVT.

V gene TRBV7-9 combines with J gene TRBJ2-7; TRBD1 might be the D (6 bases). This CDR3 spans 14 amino acids. Germline CDR1 is SEHNR and CDR2 is FQNEAQ (reference sequence). V shed 4 bases and J shed 0 bases, with 10 bases lying between them. Here the CDR3 reads CASSWGHSSYEQYF. CDR3 coding DNA: TGTGCCAGCAGCTGGGGACATAGCTCCTACGAGCAGTACTTC.

This chain links TRBV9 with TRBJ2-3, with unresolved D. Germline loops: CDR1 SGDLS, CDR2 YYNGEE. Trimming stripped 4 bases from V and 5 bases from J, with 11 bases between. This CDR3 region has 13 residues. CDR3 DNA: TGTGCCAGCAGCACCCCCCCGGGAGATACGCAGTATTTT. Protein sequence: CASSTPPGDTQYF.

The chain is built from TRBV6-1 and TRBJ2-1; 9 bases are a match to TRBD1. V gave up 1 base and J gave up 4 bases; unmatched junction bases: 5. Germline assignment: CDR1 MNHNS and CDR2 SASEGT. This CDR3 is built from 16 residues. The CDR3 spells CASSEVMDRGYNEQFF. CDR3 nucleotide sequence: TGTGCCAGCAGTGAAGTGATGGACAGGGGATACAATGAGCAGTTCTTC.

The chain joins TRBV27 to TRBJ2-6; tentatively, D is TRBD2 (6 bases). Germline CDR1 and CDR2: MNHEY and SMNVEV (reference sequence). V was clipped by 4 bases and J by 0 bases, with 25 bases between them. The CDR3 is 21 residues long. CDR3 sequence reads: CASSSQRLGGYRSSGANVLTF. CDR3 DNA: TGTGCCAGCAGTTCCCAACGTTTGGGGGGTTACAGGTCCTCTGGGGCCAACGTCCTGACTTTC.

The genes are TRBV27 and TRBJ2-2; 9 bases are a match to TRBD1. The V gene's germline CDR1 is MNHEY and CDR2 SMNVEV (reference sequence). The V and J ends lost 5 bases and 3 bases, in that order; junction bases with no gene match: 7. This CDR3 is built from 16 residues. Here the CDR3 reads CASSNRDRAYTGELFF. The DNA of the CDR3 is TGTGCCAGCAGTAACCGGGACAGGGCGTACACCGGGGAGCTGTTTTTT.

V usage is TRBV30 and J usage is TRBJ2-3; TRBD1 might be the D (5 bases). Germline CDR1 GTSNPN, CDR2 SVGIG (reference sequence). The V end lost 0 bases, the J end lost 0 bases, and 7 bases lay between the germline ends. The CDR3 runs to 14 residues. CDR3 DNA: TGTGCCTGGAGTGTAGGGGCAAGCACAGATACGCAGTATTTT. Translation gives CAWSVGASTDTQYF.

The chain is built from TRBV4-3 and TRBJ2-1, with D hard to call. The germline V and J ends were trimmed by 0 bases and 0 bases, with 6 bases remaining between them. The germline V gene encodes CDR1 LGHNA and CDR2 YSLEER. CDR3 length: 15 residues. The CDR3 reads CASSQDWSSYNEQFF. The CDR3 DNA reads as TGCGCCAGCAGCCAAGACTGGAGCTCCTACAATGAGCAGTTCTTC.

The V and J genes are TRBV5-4 and TRBJ1-2; D is ambiguous. Trimming cost V 0 bases and J 5 bases, with 11 bases left between them. CDR1 and CDR2 (germline): SGHNT, YYREEE (reference sequence). CDR3 size: 14 residues. The DNA for the CDR3 is TGTGCCAGCAGCTTGGCGCTTGCCCGGTATGGCTACACCTTC. Amino acid sequence: CASSLALARYGYTF.

The chain combines TRBV5-6 with TRBJ2-4, with D tentatively TRBD1 (7 bases). V lost 3 bases and J lost 1, with 8 bases in between. CDR3 length: 14 residues. Germline V gene sequence: CDR1 SGHDT, CDR2 YYEEEE. CDR3 coding DNA: TGTGCCAGCAGCTCAGGGGGGGCCAAAAACATTCAGTACTTC. Residues: CASSSGGAKNIQYF.

The chain combines TRBV5-1 with TRBJ1-2; 7 bases are shared with TRBD1. There are 14 residues in the CDR3. The germline gives CDR1 SGHRS, CDR2 YFSETQ. V lost 1 base, J lost 4 bases, and 4 bases stayed unmatched. This chain's CDR3 is CASSLTGDSYGYTF. For the CDR3, the DNA is TGCGCCAGCAGCTTGACAGGGGACAGCTATGGCTACACCTTC.

This chain connects TRBV28 to TRBJ1-1, with TRBD1 matching over 8 bases. The CDR3 loop spans 16 amino acids. Germline V gene lookup returns CDR1 MDHEN and CDR2 SYDVKM. After removal of 5 bases from V and 2 bases from J, the junction contained 10 bases not matched to a gene. In DNA, the CDR3 is TGTGCCAGCAGTCCGTCGACAGGGGCCCTTAACACTGAAGCTTTCTTT. Its protein product is CASSPSTGALNTEAFF.

This chain uses TRBV19 with TRBJ2-3, with 7 positions matching TRBD2. This CDR3 has 14 amino acids. Per germline, CDR1 LNHDA and CDR2 SQIVND (reference sequence). The trim removed 10 bases at V and 5 bases at J, leaving 12 bases unmatched. The CDR3 DNA is TGTGCCACCCTACAGGCGGGAGAGGGAGATACGCAGTATTTT. Its protein is CATLQAGEGDTQYF.